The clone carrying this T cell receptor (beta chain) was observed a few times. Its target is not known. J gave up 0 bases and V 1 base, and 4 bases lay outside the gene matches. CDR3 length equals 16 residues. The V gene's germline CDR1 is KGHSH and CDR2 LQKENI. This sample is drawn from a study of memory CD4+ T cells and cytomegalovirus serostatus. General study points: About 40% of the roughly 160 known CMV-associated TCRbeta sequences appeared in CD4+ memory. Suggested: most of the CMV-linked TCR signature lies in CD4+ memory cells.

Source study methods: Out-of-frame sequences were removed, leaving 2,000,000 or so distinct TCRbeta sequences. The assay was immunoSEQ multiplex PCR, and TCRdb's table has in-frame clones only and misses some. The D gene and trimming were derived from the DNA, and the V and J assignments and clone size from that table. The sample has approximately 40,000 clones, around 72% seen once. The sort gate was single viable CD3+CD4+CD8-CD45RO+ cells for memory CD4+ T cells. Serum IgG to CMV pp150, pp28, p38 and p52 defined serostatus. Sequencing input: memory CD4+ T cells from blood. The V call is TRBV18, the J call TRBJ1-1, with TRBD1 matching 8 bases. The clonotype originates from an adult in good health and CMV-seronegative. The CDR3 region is CASSPQAGGLNTEAFF. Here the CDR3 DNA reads TGTGCCAGCTCACCACAGGCAGGGGGCCTGAACACTGAAGCTTTCTTT. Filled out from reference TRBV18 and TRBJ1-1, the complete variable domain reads NAGVMQNPRHLVRRRGQEARLRCSPMKGHSHVYWYRQLPEEGLKFMVYLQKENIIDESGMPKERFSAEFPKEGPSILRIQQVVRGDSAAYFCASSPQAGGLNTEAFFGQGTRLTVV.